The following is a T cell receptor beta chain sequence with its context. Its specificity is unknown. TCRbeta libraries were built with three rounds of nested PCR, modified from ARM-PCR. Each CDR3 protein gets one entry after TCRdb re-called the multiplex PCR reads with MiXCR. The sample holds about 200,000 distinct CDR3 sequences, 60% to 85% seen once. No cell sorting was done before RNA was extracted from the tissue. The data stem from a study of tumor and adjacent non-tumor tissue in lung cancer. Study-level background: Samples averaged approximately 4.2 million productive TCRbeta reads each.

The CDR3 spans 14 residues. V lost 6 bases, J lost 1 base, and 13 bases lay in between. Germline assignment: CDR1 MNHNY and CDR2 SVGAGI (reference sequence). Study-level findings and limits: In normal lung, the top 100 clones were significantly more dominant than in tumor.

The source material was lung tumor tissue. The origin of this receptor is a man aged 55 to 69 with non-small cell lung cancer. The chain couples TRBV6-6 to TRBJ2-7; a weak D match, TRBD1 (6 bases). This CDR3 reads CASSQGHESYEQYF. As DNA, the CDR3 is TGTGCCAGCAGCCAGGGACACGAATCCTACGAGCAGTACTTC.